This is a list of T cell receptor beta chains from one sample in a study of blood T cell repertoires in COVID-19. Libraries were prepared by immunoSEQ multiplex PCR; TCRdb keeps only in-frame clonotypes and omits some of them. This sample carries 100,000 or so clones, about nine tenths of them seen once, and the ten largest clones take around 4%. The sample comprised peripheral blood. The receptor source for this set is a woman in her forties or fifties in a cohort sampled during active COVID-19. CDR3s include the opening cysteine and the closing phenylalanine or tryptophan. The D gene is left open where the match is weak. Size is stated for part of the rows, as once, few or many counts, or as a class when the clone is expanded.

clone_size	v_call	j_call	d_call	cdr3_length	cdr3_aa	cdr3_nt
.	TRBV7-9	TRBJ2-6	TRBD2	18	CASSPRLAGRSGANVLTF	TGTGCCAGCAGCCCAAGACTAGCGGGGCGCTCTGGGGCCAACGTCCTGACTTTC
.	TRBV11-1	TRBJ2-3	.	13	CASTVGSTDTQYF	TGTGCCAGCACCGTTGGCTCCACAGATACGCAGTATTTT
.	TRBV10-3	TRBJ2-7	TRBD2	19	CAISGPSGTSGGAFYEQYF	TGTGCCATCAGTGGTCCCTCCGGGACTAGCGGGGGAGCCTTCTACGAGCAGTACTTC
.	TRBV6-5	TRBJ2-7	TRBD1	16	CASSYSGTGGSYEQYF	TGTGCCAGCAGTTACTCTGGGACAGGGGGCTCCTACGAGCAGTACTTC
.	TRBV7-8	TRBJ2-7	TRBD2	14	CASSRGLAGVVQYF	TGTGCCAGCAGCCGCGGACTAGCGGGGGTGGTGCAGTACTTC
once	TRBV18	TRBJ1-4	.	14	CASSRLPANEKLFF	TGTGCCAGCTCACGCCTTCCAGCTAATGAAAAACTGTTTTTT
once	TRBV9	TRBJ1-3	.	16	CASSQTGSLVGNTIYF	TGTGCCAGCAGCCAGACTGGCAGCCTGGTGGGAAACACCATATATTTT
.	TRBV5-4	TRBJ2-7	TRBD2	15	CASSSGLAGAYEQYF	TGTGCCAGCAGCTCGGGACTAGCGGGGGCCTACGAGCAGTACTTC
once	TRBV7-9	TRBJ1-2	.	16	CASSSTPRGAHYGYTF	TGTGCCAGCAGCTCGACCCCTCGGGGAGCACATTATGGCTACACCTTC
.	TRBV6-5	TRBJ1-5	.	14	CASSFRGTNQPQHF	TGTGCCAGCAGCTTCAGGGGTACCAATCAGCCCCAGCATTTT
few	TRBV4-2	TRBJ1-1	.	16	CASSQDLGASPTEAFF	TGTGCCAGCAGCCAAGATTTAGGGGCCTCGCCCACTGAAGCTTTCTTT
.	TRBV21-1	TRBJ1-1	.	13	CASSKGGNTEAFF	TGTGCCAGCAGCAAAGGAGGGAACACTGAAGCTTTCTTT
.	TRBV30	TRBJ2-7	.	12	CAWSPEALSLYF	TGTGCCTGGAGCCCGGAGGCTTTATCATTGTACTTC
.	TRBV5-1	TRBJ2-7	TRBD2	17	CASSPLHSAGGSYEQYF	TGCGCCAGCAGCCCGCTACATTCAGCGGGAGGATCCTACGAGCAGTACTTC
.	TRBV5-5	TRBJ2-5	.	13	CASSLRTEETQYF	TGTGCCAGCAGCTTGAGAACAGAAGAGACCCAGTACTTC
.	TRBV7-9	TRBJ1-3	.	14	CASSLRGSGNTIYF	TGTGCCAGCAGCTTAAGGGGATCTGGAAACACCATATATTTT
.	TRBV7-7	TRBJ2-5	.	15	CASSSSKGIGETQYF	TGTGCTAGCAGCTCGTCGAAGGGGATTGGTGAGACCCAGTACTTC
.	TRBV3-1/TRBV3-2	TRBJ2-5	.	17	CASSRTRGTQTQETQYF	TGTGCCAGCAGCCGCACCAGAGGGACACAGACCCAAGAGACCCAGTACTTC
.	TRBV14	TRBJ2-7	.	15	CASSQGSGANYEQYF	TGTGCCAGCAGCCAAGGGTCAGGGGCCAACTACGAGCAGTACTTC
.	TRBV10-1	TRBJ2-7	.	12	CASSESSGEQYF	TGCGCCAGCAGTGAGTCTAGCGGCGAGCAGTACTTC
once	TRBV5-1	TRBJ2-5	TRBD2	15	CASSPLAGGKETQYF	TGCGCCAGCAGCCCCTTAGCGGGGGGAAAAGAGACCCAGTACTTC
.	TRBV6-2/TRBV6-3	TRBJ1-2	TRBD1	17	CASSPRQGKGVNYGYTF	TGTGCCAGCAGCCCTCGACAGGGCAAGGGAGTTAACTATGGCTACACCTTC
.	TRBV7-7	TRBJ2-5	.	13	CASTNRPTETQYF	TGTGCTAGCACCAACAGGCCCACTGAAACCCAGTACTTC
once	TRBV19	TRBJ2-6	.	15	CASNPQAEGANVLTF	TGTGCCAGTAACCCCCAGGCAGAAGGGGCCAACGTCCTGACTTTC
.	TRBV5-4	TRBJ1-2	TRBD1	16	CASSLGGGQGNYGYTF	TGTGCCAGCAGCTTGGGTGGCGGACAGGGGAACTATGGCTACACCTTC
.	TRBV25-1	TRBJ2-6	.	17	CASSPRGGVSGANVLTF	TGTGCCAGCTCCCCCCGGGGTGGGGTCTCTGGGGCCAACGTCCTGACTTTC
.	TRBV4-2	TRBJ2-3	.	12	CASSQAEDTQYF	TGTGCCAGCAGCCAAGCAGAAGATACGCAGTATTTT
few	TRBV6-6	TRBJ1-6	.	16	CASTVGPGKFRSPLHF	TGTGCCAGCACCGTAGGTCCGGGGAAATTCCGTTCACCCCTCCACTTT
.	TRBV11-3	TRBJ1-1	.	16	CASSLEAAGMVTEAFF	TGTGCCAGCAGCTTAGAGGCTGCAGGGATGGTCACTGAAGCTTTCTTT
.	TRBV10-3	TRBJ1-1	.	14	CAIRARGDITEAFF	TGTGCCATCAGGGCCAGGGGAGACATCACTGAAGCTTTCTTT
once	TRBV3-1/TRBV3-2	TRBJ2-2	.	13	CASSRTSSGELFF	TGTGCCAGCAGCCGAACTAGTTCCGGGGAGCTGTTTTTT
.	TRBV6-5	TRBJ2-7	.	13	CASRRDKDYEQYF	TGTGCCAGCAGAAGGGACAAAGACTACGAGCAGTACTTC
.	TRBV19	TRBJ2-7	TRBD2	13	CASSQREWGEQYF	TGTGCCAGTAGTCAGCGGGAGTGGGGCGAGCAGTACTTC
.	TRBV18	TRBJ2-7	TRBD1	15	CASSPNRGRSDEQYF	TGTGCCAGCTCACCAAACAGGGGGCGCTCCGACGAGCAGTACTTC
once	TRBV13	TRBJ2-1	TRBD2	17	CASSSRRLAGGPNEQFF	TGTGCCAGCAGCTCTAGGCGACTAGCGGGAGGGCCTAATGAGCAGTTCTTC
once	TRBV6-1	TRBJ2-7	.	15	CASSGALQSSYEQYF	TGTGCCAGCAGTGGAGCCTTACAGAGCTCCTACGAGCAGTACTTC
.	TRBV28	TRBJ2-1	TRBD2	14	CASSEGTIYNEQFF	TGTGCCAGCAGCGAAGGGACTATTTACAATGAGCAGTTCTTC
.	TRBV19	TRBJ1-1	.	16	CASSIRVARSDTEAFF	TGTGCCAGTAGTATCAGGGTGGCCAGATCGGACACTGAAGCTTTCTTT
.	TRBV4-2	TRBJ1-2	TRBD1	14	CASSRPGTGGGYTF	TGTGCCAGCAGCCGTCCCGGGACAGGGGGCGGCTACACCTTC
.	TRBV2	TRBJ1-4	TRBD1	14	CASSQQGAGEKLFF	TGTGCCAGCAGTCAACAGGGGGCAGGTGAAAAACTGTTTTTT
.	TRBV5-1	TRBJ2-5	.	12	CASSLVEETQYF	TGCGCCAGCAGCTTGGTAGAAGAGACCCAGTACTTC
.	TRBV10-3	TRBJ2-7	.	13	CAISDGEGPGGSF	TGTGCCATCAGTGATGGAGAGGGGCCCGGGGGATCCTTC
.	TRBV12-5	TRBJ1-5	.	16	CASGLVSRRSVQPQHF	TGTGCTAGTGGTTTGGTATCGCGGAGGAGCGTGCAGCCCCAGCATTTT
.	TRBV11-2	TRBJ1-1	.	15	CASSRTGTLNTEAFF	TGTGCCAGCAGCCGTACAGGGACCCTCAACACTGAAGCTTTCTTT
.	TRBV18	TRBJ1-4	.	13	CASSPGESEKLFF	TGTGCCAGCTCACCAGGGGAGTCGGAAAAACTGTTTTTT
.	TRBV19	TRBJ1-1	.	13	CASSKDTWTEAFF	TGTGCCAGTAGTAAGGACACCTGGACTGAAGCTTTCTTT
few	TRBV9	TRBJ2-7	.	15	CASSGAGILRDEQYF	TGTGCCAGCAGCGGAGCCGGGATCTTAAGGGACGAGCAGTACTTC
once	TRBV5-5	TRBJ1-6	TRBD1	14	CASRPGQGPSPLHF	TGTGCCAGCAGACCGGGACAGGGCCCTTCACCCCTCCACTTT
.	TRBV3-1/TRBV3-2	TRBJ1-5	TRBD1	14	CASSQGQGHRPQHF	TGTGCCAGCAGCCAAGGACAGGGCCATCGGCCCCAGCATTTT
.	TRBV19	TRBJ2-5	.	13	CATRDWLKETQYF	TGTGCCACTAGAGACTGGCTAAAAGAGACCCAGTACTTC
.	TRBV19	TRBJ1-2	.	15	CASSIDIRGLYGYTF	TGTGCCAGTAGTATAGATATAAGGGGCTTATATGGCTACACCTTC
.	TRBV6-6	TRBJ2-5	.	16	CASSYAQGRGQETQYF	TGTGCCAGCAGTTACGCTCAGGGGAGAGGGCAAGAGACCCAGTACTTC